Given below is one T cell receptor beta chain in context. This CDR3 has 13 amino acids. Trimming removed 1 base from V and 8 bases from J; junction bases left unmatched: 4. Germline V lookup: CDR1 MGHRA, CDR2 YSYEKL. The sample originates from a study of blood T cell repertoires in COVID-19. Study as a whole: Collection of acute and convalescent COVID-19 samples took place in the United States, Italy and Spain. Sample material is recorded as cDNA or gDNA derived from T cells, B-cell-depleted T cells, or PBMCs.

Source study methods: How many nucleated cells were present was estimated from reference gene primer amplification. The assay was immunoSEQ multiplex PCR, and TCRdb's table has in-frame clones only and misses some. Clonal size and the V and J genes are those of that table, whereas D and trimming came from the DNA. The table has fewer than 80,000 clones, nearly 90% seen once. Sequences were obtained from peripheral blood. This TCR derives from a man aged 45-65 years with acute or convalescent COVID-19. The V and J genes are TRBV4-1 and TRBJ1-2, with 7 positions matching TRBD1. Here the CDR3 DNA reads TGCGCCAGCAGCCAAGGGCCGGGACAGGGCTACACCTTC. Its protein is CASSQGPGQGYTF.